Each of the 5 T cell receptor beta chains below was sequenced from the same sample in a study of shared clonotypes between healthy human individuals. Sequencing was performed with immunoSEQ multiplex PCR; in TCRdb, only in-frame clones are kept and a portion is missing. Of a few hundred thousand clones listed, roughly 79% are singletons. The sample was PBMCs. These receptor sequences come from a middle-aged woman in good health. Some clones in this sample may be carry-over from other donors' samples.

This clone was observed once. The chain links TRBV7-9 to TRBJ2-5; D is possibly TRBD1 (5 bases). Per the germline V gene, CDR1 is SEHNR and CDR2 is FQNEAQ (reference sequence). This CDR3 has 15 residues. Trimming stripped 5 bases from V and 1 base from J, with 14 bases between. In nucleotides, the CDR3 is TGTGCCAGCAGCACCCAATCCAGGGCCCAAGAGACCCAGTACTTC. Its translation: CASSTQSRAQETQYF.

CDR3 sequence (DNA): TGCGCCAGCAGCTCTGGGCGACTAGCGGGAGGGGAGACCCAGTACTTC. Residues: CASSSGRLAGGETQYF. The gene calls are TRBV5-1 and TRBJ2-5; 14 positions agree with TRBD2. Per germline, CDR1 SGHRS and CDR2 YFSETQ. This CDR3 is 16 amino acids long. The V and J ends lost 3 bases and 5 bases, in that order; junction bases with no gene match: 6.

This clone turned up a few times. Possible read error: a much larger clone is one base away. The chain joins TRBV11-2 to TRBJ1-1; possible D gene TRBD1, 6 bases. There are 14 residues in the CDR3. Germline V gene lookup returns CDR1 SGHAT and CDR2 FQNNGV. V was pared by 5 bases and J by 1 base, with 11 bases between. The CDR3 reads CASSADRTNTEAFF. The CDR3, as DNA: TGTGCCAGCAGCGCAGACAGGACGAACACTGAAGCTTTCTTT.

The chain joins TRBV19 to TRBJ2-3, with D perhaps TRBD2 (6 bases). The CDR3 extends over 13 amino acids. V was trimmed by 5 bases and J by 9 bases, leaving 15 bases between them. Germline V gene sequence: CDR1 LNHDA, CDR2 SQIVND (reference sequence). CDR3 DNA: TGTGCCAGTAGTCTGGAGGGGACTTGGACGCAGTATTTT. Protein: CASSLEGTWTQYF.

The rearrangement uses TRBV9 and TRBJ2-1; 9 bases match TRBD1. V was clipped by 3 bases and J by 9 bases; unmatched bases: 4. Germline CDR1 and CDR2: SGDLS and YYNGEE. CDR3 length: 13 residues. The CDR3 DNA reads as TGTGCCAGCAGCGGCAGGACAGGGGCTGAGCAGTTCTTC. Its protein product is CASSGRTGAEQFF. Full variable domain (missing parts from reference TRBV9 and TRBJ2-1): DSGVTQTPKHLITATGQRVTLRCSPRSGDLSVYWYQQSLDQGLQFLIQYYNGEERAKGNILERFSAQQFPDLHSELNLSSLELGDSALYFCASSGRTGAEQFFGPGTRLTVL.